This is a list of T cell receptor beta chains from one sample in a study of identical twins. TCRdb re-analysed the 5' RACE reads in MiXCR, keeping a single row per CDR3 protein. Of around 230,000 distinct CDR3 sequences listed, around a tenth were seen once; the top ten hold 5% to 6%. The material sequenced was memory (CD45RO+) T cells sorted from blood. All receptors derive from a woman between 18 and 30 years old in good health. Each CDR3 is given with its conserved first and last residue. D genes are given only for firm matches. Size is omitted from some rows. Given values are once, few, many or a class for expanded clones.

D gene	V gene	J gene	clone size	CDR3 DNA	CDR3 protein
TRBD2	TRBV20-1	TRBJ2-7	few	TGCAGTGCTAGAGTCGTGACTAGCGGCACGATGGGGGAGCAGTACTTC	CSARVVTSGTMGEQYF
-	TRBV3-1	TRBJ1-2	many	TGTGCCAGCAGCCAAGACTTCGGACGGGGCGGCTACACCTTC	CASSQDFGRGGYTF
-	TRBV9	TRBJ2-5	few	TGTGCCAGCAGCATAACAGTGGAGGGAGAGACCCAGTACTTC	CASSITVEGETQYF
TRBD1	TRBV25-1	TRBJ2-5	-	TGTGCCAGCAGTCCCGGGACAGGAACCCAGTACTTC	CASSPGTGTQYF
TRBD2	TRBV20-1	TRBJ2-7	few	TGCAGTGCTAGCCGGGGGGTCTCCTACGAGCAGTACTTC	CSASRGVSYEQYF
-	TRBV5-1	TRBJ1-1	many	TGCGCCAGCAGCTTGGACCCGAACACTGAAGCTTTCTTT	CASSLDPNTEAFF
TRBD2	TRBV5-1	TRBJ2-1	-	TGCGCCAGCAGCTTGAGGCCTCGCGGGGGGGGCAATGAGCAGTTCTTC	CASSLRPRGGGNEQFF
-	TRBV7-9	TRBJ1-2	-	TGTGCCAGCAGCTTCAGGGATAGCTACACCTTC	CASSFRDSYTF
-	TRBV2	TRBJ2-7	few	TGTGCCAGCTCCTTTGCGGTCCGGGGATCCTACGAGCAGTACTTC	CASSFAVRGSYEQYF
-	TRBV9	TRBJ1-4	many	TGTGCCAGCAGCGCGAACCCCGTGGAGATTGAAAAACTGTTTTTT	CASSANPVEIEKLFF
-	TRBV12-3/TRBV12-4	TRBJ1-1	many	TGTGCCAGCAGCTCTCAGGGGTTCACTGAAGCTTTCTTT	CASSSQGFTEAFF
-	TRBV29-1	TRBJ2-1	few	TGCAGCGTTAACAGGCCTTACTCCTACAATGAGCAGTTCTTC	CSVNRPYSYNEQFF
-	TRBV12-3/TRBV12-4	TRBJ2-7	few	TGTGCCAGCAGTTTAAGAGTCCCCCCCTACGAGCAGTACTTC	CASSLRVPPYEQYF
-	TRBV29-1	TRBJ2-3	-	TGCAGCGTTGATTTGGGCACAGATACGCAGTATTTT	CSVDLGTDTQYF
-	TRBV11-3	TRBJ2-7	many	TGTGCCAGCAGCTTAGGACCCATGGGCGAGCAGTACTTC	CASSLGPMGEQYF
TRBD2	TRBV20-1	TRBJ2-1	once	TGCAGTGCTAGAGAAGCGGGAGCTGAGCAGTTCTTC	CSAREAGAEQFF
-	TRBV6-1	TRBJ2-2	-	TGTGCCAGCAGCCTTTTTTCCGCGGCAGAAATTTCCGGGGAGCTGTTTTTT	CASSLFSAAEISGELFF
TRBD2	TRBV15	TRBJ2-7	-	TGTGCCACCAGCGACCAGGGAGGGCCAGGGGAGCAGTACTTC	CATSDQGGPGEQYF
-	TRBV7-7	TRBJ2-3	few	TGTGCTAGCAGCGTAAACCGGGTGGATACGCAGTATTTT	CASSVNRVDTQYF
-	TRBV19	TRBJ1-1	many	TGTGCCAGTAGTATAGGCGTAGCCTTTGAAGCTTTCTTT	CASSIGVAFEAFF
-	TRBV7-9	TRBJ2-7	few	TGTGCCAGCAGCTTAGCGTCCCGGTACGAGCAGTACTTC	CASSLASRYEQYF
-	TRBV10-3	TRBJ2-3	many	TGTGCCACCATAGGGCCCTCATTAGATACGCAGTATTTT	CATIGPSLDTQYF
TRBD1	TRBV12-3/TRBV12-4	TRBJ1-1	-	TGTGCCAGCACCCAGGGGGCTTACACTGAAGCTTTCTTT	CASTQGAYTEAFF
TRBD2	TRBV7-9	TRBJ2-3	many	TGTGCCAGCAGCTTAGGCGGGACTAGCGGCCGCACAGATACGCAGTATTTT	CASSLGGTSGRTDTQYF
-	TRBV7-9	TRBJ1-1	many	TGTGCCAGCAGCTTAAAGTCTGAAGCTTTCTTT	CASSLKSEAFF
-	TRBV6-1	TRBJ2-4	few	TGTGCCAGCACCCTACTTGGGTCGGGGCAACAGTACTTC	CASTLLGSGQQYF
TRBD1	TRBV24-1	TRBJ2-7	-	TGTGCCGCGGGACAGGCAGGAAGCTCCTACGAGCAGTACTTC	CAAGQAGSSYEQYF
TRBD1	TRBV5-4	TRBJ1-2	few	TGTGCCAGCAGCACCGGGACAGGGGGCCGCTATGGCTACACCTTC	CASSTGTGGRYGYTF
TRBD1	TRBV2	TRBJ1-2	-	TGTGCCAGCAGCCTCGTCGACAGGGTCTATGGCTACACCTTC	CASSLVDRVYGYTF
-	TRBV5-1	TRBJ2-5	-	TGCGCCAGCAGCTTGGCCGGGACAACACAAGAGACCCAGTACTTC	CASSLAGTTQETQYF
-	TRBV29-1	TRBJ2-7	-	TGCAGCGAGGGAGACGCGGGGGAGCAGTACTTC	CSEGDAGEQYF
-	TRBV20-1	TRBJ2-7	-	TGCAGCCAAAGGGTTGGGGATAGCTCCTACGAGCAGTACTTC	CSQRVGDSSYEQYF
-	TRBV2	TRBJ1-5	few	TGTGCCAGCAGGGCGCAGCGAGAGAGCAATCAGCCCCAGCATTTT	CASRAQRESNQPQHF
TRBD2	TRBV7-7	TRBJ2-5	-	TGTGCTAGCAGCCAAAGCGGGGGAGAGACCCAGTACTTC	CASSQSGGETQYF
-	TRBV3-1	TRBJ1-1	-	TGTGCCAGCAGCCAAGATGGAAGGAACACTGAAGCTTTCTTT	CASSQDGRNTEAFF
-	TRBV7-2	TRBJ2-3	-	TGTGCCAGCAGCTTAGCGGCTAGGGGCGCAGATACGCAGTATTTT	CASSLAARGADTQYF